This TCR beta chain originates from a study of T cells after yellow fever vaccination. Template switching with 5'RACE generated the TCR cDNA and added a universal primer site and UMIs. Via MiXCR, TCRdb re-called the 5' RACE reads, giving one row per CDR3 protein. The sample lists a few hundred thousand distinct CDR3 sequences, approximately 19% occurring once. The study, taken as a whole, reports: Clones that expanded after primary vaccination mostly reappeared after the booster (roughly 97% CD4, about 89% CD8). Some clonotypes were seen in both the CD4 and the CD8 compartments. These made up a small share and likely arose from convergent recombination.

Comments on this clonotype: Its cognate antigen is unknown.

The TCR was taken from a man younger than 35 who received the YFV17D yellow fever vaccine. Sequenced material: PBMCs, taken before the yellow fever booster vaccination.

The CDR3 reads CSVDLRLGGIYGYTF. The CDR3 DNA follows: TGCAGCGTTGATCTGAGGCTGGGGGGGATCTATGGCTACACCTTC. The chain recombines TRBV29-1 with TRBJ1-2, with D tentatively TRBD1 (5 bases). Between the trimmed V and J ends, which lost 3 bases and 4 bases, there was a span of 18 bases. The germline V gene encodes CDR1 SQVTM and CDR2 ANQGSEA. There are 15 residues in the CDR3.